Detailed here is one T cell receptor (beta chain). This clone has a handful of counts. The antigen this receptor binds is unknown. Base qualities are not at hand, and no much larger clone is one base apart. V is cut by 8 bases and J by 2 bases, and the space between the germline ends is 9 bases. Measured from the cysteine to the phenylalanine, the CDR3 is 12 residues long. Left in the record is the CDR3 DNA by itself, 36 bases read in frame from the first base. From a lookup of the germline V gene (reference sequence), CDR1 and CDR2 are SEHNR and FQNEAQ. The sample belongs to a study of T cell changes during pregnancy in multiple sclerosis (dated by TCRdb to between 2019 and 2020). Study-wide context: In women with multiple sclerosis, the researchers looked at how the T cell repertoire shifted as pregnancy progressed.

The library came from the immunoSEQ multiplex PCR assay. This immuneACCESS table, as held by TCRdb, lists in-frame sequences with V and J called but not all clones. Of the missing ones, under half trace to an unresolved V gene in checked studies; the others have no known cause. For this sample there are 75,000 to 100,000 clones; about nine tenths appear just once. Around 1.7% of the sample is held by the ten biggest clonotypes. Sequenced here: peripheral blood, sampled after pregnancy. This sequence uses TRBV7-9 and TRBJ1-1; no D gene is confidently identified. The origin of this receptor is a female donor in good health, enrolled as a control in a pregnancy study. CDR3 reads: CASDRVNTEAFF. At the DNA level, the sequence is TGTGCCAGCGACCGGGTAAACACTGAAGCTTTCTTT.